The clone carrying this T cell receptor beta chain was seen only a few times. Its antigen is unidentified. The data were obtained in a study of T-cell reconstitution after alpha-beta-depleted transplantation in children. Findings and limits, study-wide: Reportedly, alpha-beta T cells present about two months post-transplant originated from several hundred expanded clones of graft origin. When one year had passed after transplant, most T-cell counts and diversity came from newly produced T cells. Surviving recipient T cells and thymic progenitors accounted for the high day-60 TCRbeta diversity observed in some patients.

Germline assignment: CDR1 SGHTA and CDR2 FQGTGA. CDR3 size: 16 residues. The V and J ends lost 7 bases and 8 bases respectively, with 24 bases between them. TCRbeta library construction was performed incorporating unique molecular identifiers. MiXCR, applied by TCRdb to the PCR reads, yields one record per CDR3 protein. The sample has about 300,000 distinct CDR3 sequences, about 7.3% seen once. Sequences were derived from peripheral blood, sampled 360 days after TCRalphabeta/CD19-depleted stem cell transplant. This chain links TRBV7-3 with TRBJ2-1, with D possibly called TRBD1 or TRBD2 (5 bases each). The sequence derives from a female patient younger than 10 who had a stem cell transplant for Fanconi anemia, so the T cells may come from the graft donor. CDR3 in DNA: TGTGCCAGCATCAAAGAGTTAGTTGCCGGGGCTGATGAGCAGTTCTTC. This encodes CASIKELVAGADEQFF.